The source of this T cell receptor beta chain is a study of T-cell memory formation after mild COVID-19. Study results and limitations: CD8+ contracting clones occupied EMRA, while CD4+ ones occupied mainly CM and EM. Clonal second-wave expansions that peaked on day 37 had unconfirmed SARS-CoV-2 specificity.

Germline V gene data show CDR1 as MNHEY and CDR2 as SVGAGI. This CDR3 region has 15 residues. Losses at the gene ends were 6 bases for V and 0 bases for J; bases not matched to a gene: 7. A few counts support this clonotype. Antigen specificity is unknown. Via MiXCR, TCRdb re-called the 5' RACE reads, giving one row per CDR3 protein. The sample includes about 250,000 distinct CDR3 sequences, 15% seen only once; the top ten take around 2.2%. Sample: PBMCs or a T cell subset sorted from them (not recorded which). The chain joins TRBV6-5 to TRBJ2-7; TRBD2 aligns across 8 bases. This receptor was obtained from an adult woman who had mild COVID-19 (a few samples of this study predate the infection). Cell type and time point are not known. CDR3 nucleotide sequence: TGTGCCAGCAGCCACGAACGGGGGGGCTCCTACGAGCAGTACTTC. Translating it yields CASSHERGGSYEQYF.